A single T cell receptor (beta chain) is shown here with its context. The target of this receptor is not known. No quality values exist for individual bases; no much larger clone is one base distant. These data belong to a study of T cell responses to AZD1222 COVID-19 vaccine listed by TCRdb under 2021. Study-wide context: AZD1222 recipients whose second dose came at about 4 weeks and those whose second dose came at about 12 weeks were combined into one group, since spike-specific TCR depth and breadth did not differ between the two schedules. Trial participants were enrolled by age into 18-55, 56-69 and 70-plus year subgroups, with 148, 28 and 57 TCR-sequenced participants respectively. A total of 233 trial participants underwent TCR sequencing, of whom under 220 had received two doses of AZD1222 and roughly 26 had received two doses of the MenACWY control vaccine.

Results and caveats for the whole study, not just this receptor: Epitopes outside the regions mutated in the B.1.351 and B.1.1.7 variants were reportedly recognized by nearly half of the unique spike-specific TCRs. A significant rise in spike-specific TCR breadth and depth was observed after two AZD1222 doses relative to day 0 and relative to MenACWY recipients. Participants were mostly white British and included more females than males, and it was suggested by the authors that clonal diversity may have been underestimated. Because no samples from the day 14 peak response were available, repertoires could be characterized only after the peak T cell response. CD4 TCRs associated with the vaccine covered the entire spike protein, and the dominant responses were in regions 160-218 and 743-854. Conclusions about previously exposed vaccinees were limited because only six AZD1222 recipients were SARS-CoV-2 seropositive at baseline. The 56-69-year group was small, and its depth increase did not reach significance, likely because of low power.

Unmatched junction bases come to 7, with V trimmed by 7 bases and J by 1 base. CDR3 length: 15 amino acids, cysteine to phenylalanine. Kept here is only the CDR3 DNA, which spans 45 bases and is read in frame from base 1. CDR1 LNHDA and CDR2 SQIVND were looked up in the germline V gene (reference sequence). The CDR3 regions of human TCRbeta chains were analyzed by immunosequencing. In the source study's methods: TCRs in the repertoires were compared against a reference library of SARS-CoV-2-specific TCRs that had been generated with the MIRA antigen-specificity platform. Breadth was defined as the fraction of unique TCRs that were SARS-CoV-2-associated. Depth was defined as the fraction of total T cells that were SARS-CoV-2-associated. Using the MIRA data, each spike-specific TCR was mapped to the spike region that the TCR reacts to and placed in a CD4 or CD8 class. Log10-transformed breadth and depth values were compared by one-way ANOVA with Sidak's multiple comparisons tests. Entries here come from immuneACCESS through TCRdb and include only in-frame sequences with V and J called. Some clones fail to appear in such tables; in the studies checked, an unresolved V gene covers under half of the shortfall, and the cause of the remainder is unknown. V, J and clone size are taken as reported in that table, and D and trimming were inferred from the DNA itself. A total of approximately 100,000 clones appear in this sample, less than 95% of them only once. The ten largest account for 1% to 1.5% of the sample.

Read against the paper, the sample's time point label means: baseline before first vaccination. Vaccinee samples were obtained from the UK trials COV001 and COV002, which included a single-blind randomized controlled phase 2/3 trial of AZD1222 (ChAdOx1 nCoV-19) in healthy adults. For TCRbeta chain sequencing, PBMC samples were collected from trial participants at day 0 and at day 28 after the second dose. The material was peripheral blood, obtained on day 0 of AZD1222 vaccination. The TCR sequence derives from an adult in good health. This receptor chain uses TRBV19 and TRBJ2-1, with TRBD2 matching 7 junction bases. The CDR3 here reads CASTRSGESYNEQFF. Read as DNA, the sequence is TGTGCCAGTACCAGAAGCGGGGAATCCTACAATGAGCAGTTCTTC.